The clone carrying this T cell receptor beta chain was seen at least ten times. Its target is unknown. This sample was taken from a study of CD8 T cells in ankylosing spondylitis. Quantitative barcoded 5'-RACE was used to prepare TCR beta libraries. TCRdb used MiXCR to reprocess the 5' RACE reads, holding one entry per CDR3 protein. The sample includes 180,000 or so distinct CDR3 sequences, roughly 11% of them seen just once. Findings of the study overall: There was reportedly significant enrichment of clones that were disease-linked in matched ankylosing spondylitis synovial fluid. For ankylosing spondylitis blood, a TCR beta motif of 8 or 9 highly homologous variants appeared characteristic. Earlier studies detected some motif variants in reactive arthritis synovial fluid and blood.

What was sequenced was blood, either unsorted or a sorted T cell fraction (not recorded which). This TCR was recovered from a male donor with ankylosing spondylitis or in good health (not recorded which).

The chain's CDR3 is CASSYSTASNTF. The CDR3 DNA is TGTGCCAGCAGTTACTCGACGGCTTCAAACACCTTC. This chain connects TRBV6-6 to TRBJ1-2; D is unclear. Trimming pared 0 bases from V and 12 bases from J, leaving 11 bases between. Per the germline V gene, CDR1 is MNHNY and CDR2 is SVGAGI (reference sequence). CDR3 length equals 12 residues.